This T cell receptor (beta chain) was found in a study of T cells in Graves' hyperthyroidism and ophthalmopathy. The study left out patients who had uncontrolled infection, other autoimmune disease, pregnancy or lactation. This clonotype showed up many times. Its antigen is not known. Study conclusions and caveats: Most clonotypes expanded in the thyroid (above 0.001) were also present in blood.

The V gene's germline CDR1 is LGHDT and CDR2 YNNKEL (reference sequence). The CDR3 contains 15 residues. Trimming cost V 4 bases and J 8 bases; bases outside gene matches: 10. RNA transcripts provided the source from which TCR beta CDR3 regions were amplified. HTBI primers were used for first-round RT-PCR of the TCR CDR3. TCRdb itself ran the multiplex PCR reads through MiXCR, one entry per CDR3 protein. Of 100,000 to 130,000 distinct CDR3 sequences listed, 16% are singletons. Sample: blood. The V call is TRBV3-1, the J call TRBJ2-2, with 7 bases aligning to TRBD2. This TCR was sampled from a woman in her forties or fifties with Graves' hyperthyroidism. The CDR3: CASSPSEAGKGELFF. The CDR3 nucleotides read TGTGCCAGCAGCCCGAGCGAAGCGGGAAAAGGGGAGCTGTTTTTT.